Listed here is a single T cell receptor (beta chain). The data stem from a study of control samples from healthy donors and cancer patients. Clones were sequenced by immunoSEQ multiplex PCR, and TCRdb holds only the in-frame ones, with some missing. The top ten hold roughly 3% of the sample, which has 130,000 or so clones, 70% to 90% seen once. Germline loops: CDR1 MNHEY, CDR2 SMNVEV (reference sequence). The CDR3 has 14 residues. The V gene end was trimmed by 6 bases and the J gene end by 5 bases; junction bases not matched to a gene: 9. The sample comprised blood. The rearrangement joins TRBV27 to TRBJ2-5; 7 bases match TRBD1. The source of this sequence is a man between 60 and 75 years old in good health. CDR3 DNA: TGTGCCAGCAGCTTAGGGGGACAGTGGGAGACCCAGTACTTC. It encodes CASSLGGQWETQYF.